This T cell receptor beta chain was observed in a study of T cell responses to AZD1222 COVID-19 vaccine. Germline V gene lookup returns CDR1 SGHVS and CDR2 FNYEAQ. CDR3 length: 18 residues. The germline V and J ends were trimmed by 5 bases and 4 bases, with 24 bases remaining between them. TCRdb keeps only in-frame clones here, not all; method: immunoSEQ multiplex PCR. The repertoire holds about 130,000 clones, with over 90% as singletons. The sequencing here drew on peripheral blood, taken on day 0 of AZD1222 vaccination. The gene calls are TRBV7-6 and TRBJ1-3; D perhaps matches TRBD1 (6 bases). This TCR was sampled from an adult in good health. The CDR3 loop reads CASSPQAWTVGLGNTIYF. CDR3 DNA: TGTGCCAGCAGCCCACAAGCTTGGACAGTGGGTTTGGGAAACACCATATATTTT.